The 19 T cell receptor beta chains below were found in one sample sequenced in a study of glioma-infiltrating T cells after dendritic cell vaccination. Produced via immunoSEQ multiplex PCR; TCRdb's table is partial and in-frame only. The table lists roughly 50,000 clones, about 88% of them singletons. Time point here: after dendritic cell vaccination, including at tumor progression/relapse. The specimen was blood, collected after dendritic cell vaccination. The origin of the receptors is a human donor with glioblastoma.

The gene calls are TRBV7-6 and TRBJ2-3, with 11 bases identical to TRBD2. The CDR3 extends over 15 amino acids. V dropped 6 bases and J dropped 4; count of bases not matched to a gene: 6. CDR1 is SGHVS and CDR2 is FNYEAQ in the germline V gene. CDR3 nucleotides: TGTGCCAGCAGGCCAGGGACTAGCGGCGCAGATACGCAGTATTTT. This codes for CASRPGTSGADTQYF.

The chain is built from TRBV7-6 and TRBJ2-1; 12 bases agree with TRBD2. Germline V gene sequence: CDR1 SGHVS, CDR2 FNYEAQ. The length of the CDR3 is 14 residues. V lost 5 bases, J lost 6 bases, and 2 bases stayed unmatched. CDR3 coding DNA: TGTGCCAGCAGCCCGGGACTAGCGGGCAATGAGCAGTTCTTC. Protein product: CASSPGLAGNEQFF.

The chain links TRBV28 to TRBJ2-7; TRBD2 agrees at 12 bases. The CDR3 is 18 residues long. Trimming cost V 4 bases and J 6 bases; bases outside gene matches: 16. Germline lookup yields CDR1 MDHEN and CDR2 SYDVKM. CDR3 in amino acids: CASSWTSGKWGGRGEQYF. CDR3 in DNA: TGTGCCAGCAGTTGGACTAGCGGGAAATGGGGGGGTAGGGGCGAGCAGTACTTC.

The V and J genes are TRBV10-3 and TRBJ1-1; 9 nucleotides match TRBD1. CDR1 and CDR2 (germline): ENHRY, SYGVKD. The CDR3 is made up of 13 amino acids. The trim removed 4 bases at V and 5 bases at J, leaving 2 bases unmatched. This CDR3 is CAISGTGETEAFF. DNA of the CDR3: TGTGCCATCAGTGGGACAGGGGAAACTGAAGCTTTCTTT.

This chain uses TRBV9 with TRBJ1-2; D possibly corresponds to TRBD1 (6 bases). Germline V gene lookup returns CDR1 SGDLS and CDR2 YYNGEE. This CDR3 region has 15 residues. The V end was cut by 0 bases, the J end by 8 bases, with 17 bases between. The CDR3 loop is CASSVDPGDLRGYTF. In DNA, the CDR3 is TGTGCCAGCAGCGTAGACCCAGGGGATCTAAGAGGCTACACCTTC.

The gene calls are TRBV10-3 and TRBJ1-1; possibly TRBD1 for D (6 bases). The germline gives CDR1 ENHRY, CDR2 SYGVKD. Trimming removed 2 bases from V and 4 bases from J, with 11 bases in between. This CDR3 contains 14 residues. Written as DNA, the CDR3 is TGTGCCATCAGTGAGAGGGAAGGGGGCACTGAAGCTTTCTTT. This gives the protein CAISEREGGTEAFF.

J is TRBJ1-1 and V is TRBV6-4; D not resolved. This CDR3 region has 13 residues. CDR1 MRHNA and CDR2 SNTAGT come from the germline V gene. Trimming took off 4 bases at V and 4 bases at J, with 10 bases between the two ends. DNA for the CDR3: TGTGCCAGCAGTGTCGAGGGATCCACTGAAGCTTTCTTT. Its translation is CASSVEGSTEAFF.

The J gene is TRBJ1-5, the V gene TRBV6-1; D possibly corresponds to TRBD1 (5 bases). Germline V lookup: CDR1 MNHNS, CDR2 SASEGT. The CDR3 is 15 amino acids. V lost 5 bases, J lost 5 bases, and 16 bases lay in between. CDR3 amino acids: CASSSGTGRYQPQHF. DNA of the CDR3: TGTGCCAGCAGTTCAGGAACAGGCCGCTATCAGCCCCAGCATTTT.

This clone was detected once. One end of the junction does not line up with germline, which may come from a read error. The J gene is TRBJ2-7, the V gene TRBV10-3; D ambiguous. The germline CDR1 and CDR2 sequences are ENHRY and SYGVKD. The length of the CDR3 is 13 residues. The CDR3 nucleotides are TGTGCCATCCGCATAGACAAATCCTCCGAGCAGTACTTC. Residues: CAIRIDKSSEQYF.

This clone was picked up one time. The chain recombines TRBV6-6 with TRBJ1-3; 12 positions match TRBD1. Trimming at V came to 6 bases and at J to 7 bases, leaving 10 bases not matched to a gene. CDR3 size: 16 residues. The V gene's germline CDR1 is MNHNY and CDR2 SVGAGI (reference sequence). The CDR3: CASSHTGTGGLNTIYF. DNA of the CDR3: TGTGCCAGCAGCCATACCGGGACAGGGGGCTTGAACACCATATATTTT.

DNA of the CDR3: TGTGCCAGCAGCGTAGGTGGGGAGGTAGGGACTGAAGCTTTCTTT. It encodes CASSVGGEVGTEAFF. The chain uses TRBV9 and TRBJ1-1; D is uncertain. The V gene lost 0 bases and the J gene lost 5 bases, with 14 bases spanning the gap. Per the germline V gene, CDR1 is SGDLS and CDR2 is YYNGEE. This CDR3 has 15 amino acids. The full variable domain, in which reference TRBV9 and TRBJ1-1 provide the parts outside the CDR3, is DSGVTQTPKHLITATGQRVTLRCSPRSGDLSVYWYQQSLDQGLQFLIQYYNGEERAKGNILERFSAQQFPDLHSELNLSSLELGDSALYFCASSVGGEVGTEAFFGQGTRLTVV.

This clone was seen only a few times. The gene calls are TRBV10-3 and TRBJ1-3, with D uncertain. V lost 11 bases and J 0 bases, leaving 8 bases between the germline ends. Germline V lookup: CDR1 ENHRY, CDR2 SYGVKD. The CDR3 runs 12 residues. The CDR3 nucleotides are TGTGCCCTTAAGAGCTCTGGAAACACCATATATTTT. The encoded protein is CALKSSGNTIYF.

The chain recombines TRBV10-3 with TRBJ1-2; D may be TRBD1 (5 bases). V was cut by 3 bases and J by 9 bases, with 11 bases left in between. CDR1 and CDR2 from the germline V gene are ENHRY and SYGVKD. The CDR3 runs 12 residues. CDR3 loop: CAISEREGSYTF. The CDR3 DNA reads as TGTGCCATCAGTGAACGGGAGGGGAGCTACACCTTC.

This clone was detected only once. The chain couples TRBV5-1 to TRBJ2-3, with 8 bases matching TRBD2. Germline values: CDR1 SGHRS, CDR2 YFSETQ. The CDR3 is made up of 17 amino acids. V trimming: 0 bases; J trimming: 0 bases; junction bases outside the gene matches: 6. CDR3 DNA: TGCGCCAGCAGCTTGGGGGCTAGCGGGCTTAGCACAGATACGCAGTATTTT. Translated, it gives CASSLGASGLSTDTQYF.

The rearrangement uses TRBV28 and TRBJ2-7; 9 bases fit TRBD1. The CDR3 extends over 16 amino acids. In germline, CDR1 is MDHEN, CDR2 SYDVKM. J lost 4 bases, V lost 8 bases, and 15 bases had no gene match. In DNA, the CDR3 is TGTGCCAGCGGACGGACAGGGGTTTCGTTTCGTTACGAGCAGTACTTC. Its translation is CASGRTGVSFRYEQYF.

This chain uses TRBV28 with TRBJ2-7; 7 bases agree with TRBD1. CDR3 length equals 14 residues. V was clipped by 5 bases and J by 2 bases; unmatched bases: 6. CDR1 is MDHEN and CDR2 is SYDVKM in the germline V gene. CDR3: CASSQRDSPYEQYF. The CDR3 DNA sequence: TGTGCCAGCAGTCAAAGGGACAGCCCCTACGAGCAGTACTTC.

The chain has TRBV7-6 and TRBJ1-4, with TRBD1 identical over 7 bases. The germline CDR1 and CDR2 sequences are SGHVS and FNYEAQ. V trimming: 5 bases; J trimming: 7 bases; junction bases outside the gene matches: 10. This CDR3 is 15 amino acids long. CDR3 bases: TGTGCCAGCAGCCCCCAGAGGGGGCAAGGTGAAAAACTGTTTTTT. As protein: CASSPQRGQGEKLFF. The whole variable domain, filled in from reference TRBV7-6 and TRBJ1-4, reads GAGVSQSPRYKVTKRGQDVALRCDPISGHVSLYWYRQALGQGPEFLTYFNYEAQQDKSGLPNDRFSAERPEGSISTLTIQRTEQRDSAMYRCASSPQRGQGEKLFFGSGTQLSVL.

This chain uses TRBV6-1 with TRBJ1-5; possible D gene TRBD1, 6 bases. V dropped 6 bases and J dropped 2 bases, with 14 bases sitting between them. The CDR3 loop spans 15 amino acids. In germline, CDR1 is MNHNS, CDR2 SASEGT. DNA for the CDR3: TGTGCCAGCAGGGACAGAGAATATGGCAATCAGCCCCAGCATTTT. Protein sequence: CASRDREYGNQPQHF.

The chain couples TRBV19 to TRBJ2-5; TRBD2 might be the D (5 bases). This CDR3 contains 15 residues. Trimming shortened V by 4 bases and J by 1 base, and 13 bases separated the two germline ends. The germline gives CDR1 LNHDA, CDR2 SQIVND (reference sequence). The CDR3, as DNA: TGTGCCAGTAGTAGCACGGCGGGCCTCCAAGAGACCCAGTACTTC. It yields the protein CASSSTAGLQETQYF.